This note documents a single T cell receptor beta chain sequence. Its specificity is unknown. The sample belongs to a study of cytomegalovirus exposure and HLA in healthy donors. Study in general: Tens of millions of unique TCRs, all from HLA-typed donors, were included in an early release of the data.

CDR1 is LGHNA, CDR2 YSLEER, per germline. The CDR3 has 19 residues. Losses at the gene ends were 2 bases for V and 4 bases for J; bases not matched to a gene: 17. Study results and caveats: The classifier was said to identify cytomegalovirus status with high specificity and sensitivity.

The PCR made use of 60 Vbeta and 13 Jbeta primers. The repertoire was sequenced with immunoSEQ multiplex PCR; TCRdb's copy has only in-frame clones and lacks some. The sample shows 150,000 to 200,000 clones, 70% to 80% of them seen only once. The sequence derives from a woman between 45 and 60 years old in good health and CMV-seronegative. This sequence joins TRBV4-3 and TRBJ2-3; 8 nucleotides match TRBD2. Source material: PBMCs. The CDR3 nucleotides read TGCGCCAGCAGCCAAACGGGCGGGAGGACCTTACGTTTCCCAGATACGCAGTATTTT. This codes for CASSQTGGRTLRFPDTQYF.